Given below is one T cell receptor beta chain in context. Its antigen remains unidentified. This likely comes from a read error, as the CDR3 has no conserved phenylalanine or tryptophan at its end. The sample originates from a study of OX40 agonist ivuxolimab in advanced cancers. Across the study: Patients received ivuxolimab, an agonistic anti-OX40 (CD134) antibody. In three patients, partial responses were observed, one with hepatocellular carcinoma and two with cutaneous melanoma.

Study findings and constraints: The study did not work out the antigen specificity of the expanded peripheral T cells.

The CDR3 sequence is 14 residues long. From germline, CDR1 is LGHNA and CDR2 YNFKEQ. Unmatched junction bases numbered 4, after V lost 1 base and J lost 4 bases. The protocol was immunoSEQ multiplex PCR, while the TCRdb copy is restricted to in-frame clones and leaves out a portion. The top ten hold approximately 19% of the sample, which has roughly 26,000 clones, 70% to 90% seen once. Autoimmune disease history or systemic immunosuppression disqualified patients. Sequencing used CD4+ or CD8+ T cells sorted from blood, obtained in a trial of the OX40 agonist ivuxolimab. This clonotype was obtained from an adult with an advanced solid tumor such as melanoma, head and neck, liver or kidney cancer. The V call is TRBV4-2, the J call TRBJ2-7, with TRBD1 matching over 7 bases. CDR3 DNA: TGTGCCAGCAGCCAAGTGACAGGGTCTTACGAGCAGTACCTC. Its translation is CASSQVTGSYEQYL.